This T cell receptor beta chain was recorded in a study of T-cell reconstitution after alpha-beta-depleted transplantation in children. Unique molecular identifiers were built into the TCRbeta library. TCRdb recomputed calls from the PCR reads with MiXCR, one row per CDR3 protein. The sample has some 340,000 distinct CDR3 sequences; about a tenth are singletons. This clonotype was counted a few times. After removal of 5 bases from V and 3 bases from J, the junction contained 5 bases not matched to a gene. Germline V gene lookup returns CDR1 SGHVS and CDR2 FNYEAQ. There are 14 residues in the CDR3. The specimen was PBMCs from the stem cell graft donor, collected from the stem cell graft. The origin of this receptor is a human donor who donated a stem cell graft to a child with acute lymphoblastic leukemia. The V gene is TRBV7-6, the J gene TRBJ2-7; 9 bases match TRBD1. DNA of the CDR3: TGTGCCAGCAGCGCCCGGGACAGGGACTACGAGCAGTACTTC. This codes for CASSARDRDYEQYF.